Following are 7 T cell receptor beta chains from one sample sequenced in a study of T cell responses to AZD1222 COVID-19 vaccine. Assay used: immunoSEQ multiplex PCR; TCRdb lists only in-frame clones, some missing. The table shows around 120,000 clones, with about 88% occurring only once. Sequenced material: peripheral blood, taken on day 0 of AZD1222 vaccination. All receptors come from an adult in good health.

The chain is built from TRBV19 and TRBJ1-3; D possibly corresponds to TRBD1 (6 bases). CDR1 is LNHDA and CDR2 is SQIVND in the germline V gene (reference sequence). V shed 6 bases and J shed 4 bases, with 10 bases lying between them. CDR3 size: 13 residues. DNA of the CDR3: TGTGCCAGTAGACCTACAGGGGGAAACACCATATATTTT. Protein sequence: CASRPTGGNTIYF.

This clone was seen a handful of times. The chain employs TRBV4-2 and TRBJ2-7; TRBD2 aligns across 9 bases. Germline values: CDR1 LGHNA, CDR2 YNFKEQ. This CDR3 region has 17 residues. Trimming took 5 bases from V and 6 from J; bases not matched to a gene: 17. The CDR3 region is CASSFIQIAGDLSEQYF. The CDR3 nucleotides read TGTGCCAGCAGCTTCATTCAGATAGCGGGAGATCTTTCCGAGCAGTACTTC.

The CDR3 nucleotides read TGTGCCAGCAGCTTCGAGACAGGGTTCTACGAGCAGTACTTC. It codes for CASSFETGFYEQYF. The rearrangement links TRBV5-5 to TRBJ2-7, with 7 bases fitting TRBD1. V shed 2 bases and J 3 bases; nucleotides not matched to a gene: 5. This CDR3 is built from 14 residues. CDR1 and CDR2 (germline): SGHKS, YYEKEE (reference sequence).

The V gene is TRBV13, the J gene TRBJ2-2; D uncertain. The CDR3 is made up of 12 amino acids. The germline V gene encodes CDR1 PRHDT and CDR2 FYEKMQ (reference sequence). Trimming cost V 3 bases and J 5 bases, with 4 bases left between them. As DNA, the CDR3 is TGTGCCAGCAGCTTCTCGACCGGGGAGCTGTTTTTT. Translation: CASSFSTGELFF.

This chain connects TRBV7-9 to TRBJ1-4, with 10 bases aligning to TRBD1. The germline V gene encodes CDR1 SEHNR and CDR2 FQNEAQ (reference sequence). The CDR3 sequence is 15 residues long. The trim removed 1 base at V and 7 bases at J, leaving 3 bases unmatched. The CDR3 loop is CASSLEGTGVEKLFF. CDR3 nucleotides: TGTGCCAGCAGCTTAGAGGGGACAGGGGTTGAAAAACTGTTTTTT.

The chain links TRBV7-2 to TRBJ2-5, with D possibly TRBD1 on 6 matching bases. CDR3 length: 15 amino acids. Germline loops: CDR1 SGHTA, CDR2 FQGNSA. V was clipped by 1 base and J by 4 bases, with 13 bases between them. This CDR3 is CASSLVGTRGETQYF. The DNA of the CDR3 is TGTGCCAGCAGCTTAGTAGGGACACGCGGAGAGACCCAGTACTTC.

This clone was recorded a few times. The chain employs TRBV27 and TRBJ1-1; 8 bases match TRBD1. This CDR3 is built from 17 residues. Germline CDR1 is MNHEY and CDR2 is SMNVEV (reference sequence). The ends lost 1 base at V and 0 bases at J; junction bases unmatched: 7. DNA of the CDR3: TGTGCCAGCAGTTTATTGTGGCAGGGGGCGGTGAACACTGAAGCTTTCTTT. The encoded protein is CASSLLWQGAVNTEAFF.